These 32 T cell receptor beta chains were sequenced from one sample in a study of blood T cells in healthy people across ages. Then a second PCR, running about 6 to 12 cycles, was carried out with a sample-barcoded 5' primer and a J-beta primer mix. MiXCR, run by TCRdb on the 5' RACE reads, gives a single entry per CDR3 protein. The sample holds hundreds of thousands of distinct CDR3 sequences; about 61% are singletons and the top ten take under 30%. Sequencing was carried out using blood. These receptors originate from a man aged 40-49 years in good health.

The chain is built from TRBV3-1 and TRBJ2-5; 7 nucleotides line up with TRBD2. Looked up from germline, CDR1 is LGHDT and CDR2 is YNNKEL (reference sequence). CDR3 length: 17 residues. V lost 0 bases to trimming and J lost 1 base; unmatched junction nucleotides: 8. The CDR3 DNA is TGTGCCAGCAGCCAAGACATCGAGGGAGGGCCCCAAGAGACCCAGTACTTC. It codes for CASSQDIEGGPQETQYF.

Remarks on this clonotype: The junction shows a germline mismatch at one end, possibly a read error. V usage is TRBV10-3 and J usage is TRBJ2-7, with TRBD2 matching over 7 bases. With the DNA end fitting TRBJ2-5 better, the J assignment may be wrong. The V gene's germline CDR1 is ENHRY and CDR2 SYGVKD. The CDR3 length is 15 residues. The CDR3 DNA reads as TGTGCCGTCAGTGAGGTCGGGGGGTCCGGGGAGACCCAGTACTTC. Its translation: CAVSEVGGSGETQYF.

CDR3 sequence: CASSRAGASGRGSYNEQFF. CDR3 nucleotides: TGTGCCAGCAGTAGAGCTGGGGCTAGCGGCCGGGGCTCCTACAATGAGCAGTTCTTC. The genes are TRBV7-3 and TRBJ2-1, with 7 bases aligning to TRBD2. J lost 0 bases, V lost 6 bases, and 17 bases had no gene match. The CDR3 spans 19 residues. The germline CDR1 and CDR2 sequences are SGHTA and FQGTGA.

The chain employs TRBV9 and TRBJ1-1, with D perhaps TRBD1 (6 bases). The ends were cut back, 4 bases at V and 5 bases at J, with 18 bases in the middle. Germline-derived CDR1 and CDR2 are SGDLS and YYNGEE. This CDR3 is built from 15 residues. This CDR3 reads CASSPVGGAPTEAFF. Written as DNA, the CDR3 is TGTGCCAGCAGCCCTGTAGGGGGGGCGCCTACTGAAGCTTTCTTT.

This sequence joins TRBV7-2 and TRBJ2-3; weak D call: TRBD1 (5 bases). CDR1 is SGHTA and CDR2 is FQGNSA in the germline V gene. V gave up 11 bases and J gave up 7 bases, with 16 bases separating them. This CDR3 is 12 amino acids long. CDR3 residues: CALGAGVHTQYF. The CDR3 nucleotides read TGTGCCCTTGGGGCTGGGGTCCATACGCAGTATTTT.

This clonotype was recorded a few times. Here the CDR3 DNA reads TGTGCCAGCAGCCAAGGGACAGGGTCATTCTTTGGGCAGTACTTC. Translated: CASSQGTGSFFGQYF. The V gene is TRBV4-2, the J gene TRBJ2-4, with 8 bases identical to TRBD1. The trim removed 1 base at V and 13 bases at J, leaving 12 bases unmatched. The CDR3 loop spans 15 amino acids. Germline lookup yields CDR1 LGHNA and CDR2 YNFKEQ.

The count of this clonotype is one. Here the CDR3 reads CASSILFATDWETQYF. Written as DNA, the CDR3 is TGTGCCAGTAGTATACTGTTTGCAACTGACTGGGAGACCCAGTACTTC. V and J are TRBV19 and TRBJ2-5; D ambiguous. CDR1 is LNHDA, CDR2 SQIVND, per germline (reference sequence). Between the trimmed V and J ends, which lost 2 bases and 5 bases, there was a span of 18 bases. The length of the CDR3 is 16 residues.

This clonotype was seen a handful of times. The V and J genes are TRBV7-2 and TRBJ2-3, with a weak D call TRBD2 (5 bases). The germline gives CDR1 SGHTA, CDR2 FQGNSA. The CDR3 is made up of 14 amino acids. The V and J ends lost 4 bases and 4 bases respectively, with 12 bases between them. CDR3 region: CASSSLGVADTQYF. CDR3 sequence (DNA): TGTGCCAGCAGCTCCCTCGGGGTTGCAGATACGCAGTATTTT.

The V and J genes are TRBV5-1 and TRBJ1-5; TRBD1 agrees at 7 bases. The CDR3 sequence is 18 residues long. Trimming cost V 1 base and J 0 bases; bases outside gene matches: 10. The germline gives CDR1 SGHRS, CDR2 YFSETQ. As DNA, the CDR3 is TGCGCCAGCAGCTTGATAGGGACAGATCACCATAGCAATCAGCCCCAGCATTTT. Encoded protein: CASSLIGTDHHSNQPQHF.

The rearrangement uses TRBV3-1 and TRBJ1-6; perhaps TRBD1 as D (5 bases). The CDR3 covers 17 residues. V was cut by 2 bases and J by 8 bases, with 19 bases left in between. Germline CDR1 LGHDT, CDR2 YNNKEL (reference sequence). The CDR3 nucleotides are TGTGCCAGCAGCCAAAATCCGCTGGACATACTATATTCACCCCTCCACTTT. Protein: CASSQNPLDILYSPLHF.

This chain connects TRBV5-1 to TRBJ2-4, with no clear D. This CDR3 is built from 14 residues. V was pared by 4 bases and J by 8 bases, with 16 bases between. Germline CDR1 and CDR2: SGHRS and YFSETQ. CDR3 DNA: TGCGCCAGCAGCGACATGGGGTATTCGGACATTCAGTACTTC. It encodes CASSDMGYSDIQYF.

This rearrangement joins TRBV29-1 to TRBJ2-6, with D possibly being TRBD2 (6 bases). The CDR3 spans 15 residues. The ends were cut back, 4 bases at V and 0 bases at J, with 10 bases in the middle. Germline values: CDR1 SQVTM, CDR2 ANQGSEA. The CDR3 DNA reads as TGCAGCGTTGCGGAGGGCGTCTCTGGGGCCAACGTCCTGACTTTC. Residues: CSVAEGVSGANVLTF.

Comment on this clonotype: Since a much larger clone is just one base distant, this may be a read error. This chain links TRBV20-1 with TRBJ2-4; 10 nucleotides agree with TRBD2. The tail of the sequence fits TRBJ2-7 better, so the J call may be wrong. Germline loops: CDR1 DFQATT, CDR2 SNEGSKA (reference sequence). The CDR3 totals 14 residues. Written as DNA, the CDR3 is TGCAGTGCTAGAGATCCTAGCGGGAGCGACGAGCAGTACTTC. This codes for CSARDPSGSDEQYF.

The chain couples TRBV28 to TRBJ2-7, with TRBD2 matching 8 bases. The CDR3 spans 18 residues. Trimming took 1 base from V and 3 from J; bases not matched to a gene: 14. CDR1 is MDHEN, CDR2 SYDVKM, per germline. The CDR3 here is CASSLSPGLGALDYEQYF. As DNA, the CDR3 is TGTGCCAGCAGTTTATCCCCGGGACTAGGAGCCCTAGACTACGAGCAGTACTTC.

This sequence joins TRBV6-6 and TRBJ1-6; 9 bases agree with TRBD1. In germline, CDR1 is MNHNY, CDR2 SVGAGI (reference sequence). The CDR3 runs 15 residues. Trimming removed 7 bases from V and 6 bases from J; junction bases left unmatched: 7. The CDR3 DNA sequence: TGTGCCAGCACCAGAGGGGGACAGGGTAATTCACCCCTCCACTTT. Translating gives CASTRGGQGNSPLHF.

In this sample, this clonotype turned up a few times. The chain combines TRBV4-1 with TRBJ2-7, with D tentatively TRBD2 (6 bases). Deletions cut 1 base from V and 2 bases from J, with 15 bases between. The CDR3 totals 16 residues. The germline V gene has CDR1 MGHRA and CDR2 YSYEKL. CDR3 sequence: CASSQGRGTGTYEQYF. CDR3 nucleotide sequence: TGCGCCAGCAGCCAAGGGAGGGGTACAGGTACCTACGAGCAGTACTTC.

This chain joins TRBV15 and TRBJ1-4; no definite D call. CDR1 is LNHNV and CDR2 is YYDKDF in the germline V gene (reference sequence). The CDR3 extends over 12 amino acids. V lost 8 bases and J lost 3, with 7 bases in between. CDR3 sequence (DNA): TGTGCCACCGGAGTCCCTAATGAAAAACTGTTTTTT. Its translation is CATGVPNEKLFF.

The V call is TRBV7-9, the J call TRBJ2-5; 10 nucleotides match TRBD1. This CDR3 comprises 17 residues. Per the germline V gene, CDR1 is SEHNR and CDR2 is FQNEAQ (reference sequence). With V trimmed by 5 bases and J by 7 bases, 16 bases remained unmatched. DNA of the CDR3: TGTGCCAGCAGCACGGCCCGGGACAGGGGACTTTTTGGGACCCAGTACTTC. As protein: CASSTARDRGLFGTQYF.

The rearrangement links TRBV6-2 or TRBV6-3 to TRBJ1-2, with D uncertain. V was clipped by 0 bases and J by 2 bases, with 28 bases between them. The CDR3 runs to 21 residues. The germline V gene encodes CDR1 MNHEY and CDR2 SVGEGT. CDR3 amino acids: CASSYSRRPLGGSSHNYGYTF. The CDR3 region has the DNA TGTGCCAGCAGTTACTCGAGGCGCCCGCTGGGCGGAAGCTCACACAACTATGGCTACACCTTC.

The chain has TRBV2 and TRBJ2-4, with 7 positions matching TRBD2. The germline gives CDR1 SNHLY, CDR2 FYNNEI. V lost 10 bases and J lost 1; bases outside the gene matches: 10. CDR3 length: 15 amino acids. The CDR3 is CATLRAGAAKNIQYF. As DNA, the CDR3 is TGTGCCACACTAAGGGCGGGAGCGGCCAAAAACATTCAGTACTTC.

The chain has TRBV5-6 and TRBJ2-1; 10 bases align to TRBD1. Germline CDR1 reads SGHDT; CDR2 reads YYEEEE. This CDR3 comprises 15 residues. V shed 0 bases and J 10 bases; nucleotides not matched to a gene: 7. The CDR3 nucleotides read TGTGCCAGCAGCTTGGGACAGGGGGCCCCGTGGGAGCAGTTCTTC. It is translated as CASSLGQGAPWEQFF.

CDR3 in DNA: TGCGCCAGCAGCTTGGCTCAACTAGTCTCCTACAATGAGCAGTTCTTC. It encodes CASSLAQLVSYNEQFF. The J gene is TRBJ2-1, the V gene TRBV5-1, with a possible D match to TRBD2 (5 bases). The length of the CDR3 is 16 residues. The germline V gene has CDR1 SGHRS and CDR2 YFSETQ. Trimming cost V 0 bases and J 0 bases, with 10 bases left between them.

CDR3 DNA: TGCAGTGCTAGTCGCGGAGGATCCTATAATTCACCCCTCCACTTT. The encoded protein is CSASRGGSYNSPLHF. The J gene is TRBJ1-6, the V gene TRBV20-1; D call uncertain. Germline values: CDR1 DFQATT, CDR2 SNEGSKA (reference sequence). Trimming left V 3 bases short and J 1 base short, with 10 bases between. This CDR3 is built from 15 residues.

The chain is built from TRBV6-6 and TRBJ1-1, with D uncertain. The ends were cut back, 5 bases at V and 5 bases at J, with 12 bases in the middle. The CDR3 sequence is 13 residues long. Germline assignment: CDR1 MNHNY and CDR2 SVGAGI (reference sequence). The CDR3 protein is CASSTHTGTEAFF. CDR3 bases: TGTGCCAGCAGTACCCACACCGGGACTGAAGCTTTCTTT.

Only a few counts were recorded for this clonotype. The genes are TRBV28 and TRBJ1-2, with 8 bases that match TRBD1. The CDR3 extends over 14 amino acids. CDR1 is MDHEN and CDR2 is SYDVKM in the germline V gene. Trimming removed 10 bases from V and 3 bases from J; junction bases left unmatched: 10. CDR3 amino acids: CAIFRGRGDYGYTF. CDR3 DNA sequence: TGTGCCATCTTCAGGGGGCGAGGTGACTATGGCTACACCTTC.

This chain joins TRBV7-6 and TRBJ1-5; possible D gene TRBD1, 6 bases. There are 13 residues in the CDR3. Trimming took off 5 bases at V and 7 bases at J, with 12 bases between the two ends. The germline gives CDR1 SGHVS, CDR2 FNYEAQ. CDR3 sequence: CASSPVQGQPQHF. As DNA, the CDR3 is TGTGCCAGCAGCCCGGTTCAGGGGCAGCCCCAGCATTTT. Complete variable domain (other parts from reference TRBV7-6 and TRBJ1-5): GAGVSQSPRYKVTKRGQDVALRCDPISGHVSLYWYRQALGQGPEFLTYFNYEAQQDKSGLPNDRFSAERPEGSISTLTIQRTEQRDSAMYRCASSPVQGQPQHFGDGTRLSIL.

This clonotype was counted ten times or more. This rearrangement joins TRBV6-4 to TRBJ2-1; 10 nucleotides align to TRBD2. Looked up from germline, CDR1 is MRHNA and CDR2 is SNTAGT. This CDR3 is built from 15 residues. Unmatched junction bases numbered 10, after V lost 6 bases and J lost 8 bases. The CDR3 loop reads CASSREREGGDEQFF. In DNA form, the CDR3 reads TGTGCCAGCAGCCGAGAGCGGGAGGGGGGGGATGAGCAGTTCTTC.

This chain connects TRBV28 to TRBJ2-7; the D gene could be TRBD1 or TRBD2 (7 bases each). CDR3 length: 14 amino acids. Trimming cost V 1 base and J 12 bases, with 19 bases left between them. CDR1 is MDHEN, CDR2 SYDVKM, per germline. The CDR3 reads CASSLFRGRETRYF. In DNA, the CDR3 is TGTGCCAGCAGTTTATTTAGGGGGCGGGAGACCCGGTACTTC. The full variable domain, completed using reference TRBV28 and TRBJ2-7, is DVKVTQSSRYLVKRTGEKVFLECVQDMDHENMFWYRQDPGLGLRLIYFSYDVKMKEKGDIPEGYSVSREKKERFSLILESASTNQTSMYLCASSLFRGRETRYFGPGTRLTVT.

The chain recombines TRBV5-1 with TRBJ2-1; a weak D match, TRBD2 (5 bases). Between the trimmed V and J ends, which lost 4 bases and 4 bases, there was a span of 15 bases. Germline V gene data show CDR1 as SGHRS and CDR2 as YFSETQ. This CDR3 is built from 15 residues. CDR3 sequence reads: CASSSDGVEYNEQFF. The CDR3, as DNA: TGCGCCAGCAGCAGCGACGGGGTGGAGTACAATGAGCAGTTCTTC.

The rearrangement joins TRBV7-9 to TRBJ2-1; D perhaps matches TRBD1 (6 bases). Germline lookup yields CDR1 SEHNR and CDR2 FQNEAQ (reference sequence). This CDR3 region has 17 residues. The V end lost 0 bases, the J end lost 0 bases, and 12 bases lay between the germline ends. CDR3 region: CASSLASRGGSYNEQFF. The CDR3, as DNA: TGTGCCAGCAGCTTAGCGAGCAGGGGCGGCTCCTACAATGAGCAGTTCTTC.

This clonotype was observed a few times. The rearrangement uses TRBV7-9 and TRBJ2-1; D call uncertain. This CDR3 contains 11 residues. Germline CDR1 is SEHNR and CDR2 is FQNEAQ (reference sequence). V gave up 6 bases and J gave up 7 bases, with 7 bases separating them. In DNA form, the CDR3 reads TGTGCCAGCAGTACACTGAATGAGCAGTTCTTC. This sequence encodes CASSTLNEQFF.

The V gene is TRBV3-1, the J gene TRBJ2-7; no clear D. This CDR3 contains 14 residues. The V gene's germline CDR1 is LGHDT and CDR2 YNNKEL (reference sequence). V lost 0 bases and J lost 6, with 12 bases in between. The CDR3 region is CASSQESLSFEQYF. The CDR3 nucleotides are TGTGCCAGCAGCCAAGAATCCCTCTCTTTCGAGCAGTACTTC.